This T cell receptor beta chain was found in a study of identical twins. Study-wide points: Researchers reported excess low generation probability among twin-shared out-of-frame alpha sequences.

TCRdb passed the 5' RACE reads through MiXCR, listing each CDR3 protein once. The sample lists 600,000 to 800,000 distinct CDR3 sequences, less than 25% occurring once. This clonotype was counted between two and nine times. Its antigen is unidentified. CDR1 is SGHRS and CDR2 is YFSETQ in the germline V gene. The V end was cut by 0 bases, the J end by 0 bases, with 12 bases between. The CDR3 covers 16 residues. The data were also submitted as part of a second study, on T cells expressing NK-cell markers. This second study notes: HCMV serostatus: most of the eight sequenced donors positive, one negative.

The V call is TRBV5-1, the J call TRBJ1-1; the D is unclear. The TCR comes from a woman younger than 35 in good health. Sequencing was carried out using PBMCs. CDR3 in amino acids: CASSLGVGRLNTEAFF. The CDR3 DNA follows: TGCGCCAGCAGCTTGGGAGTCGGCAGGCTGAACACTGAAGCTTTCTTT.